This T cell receptor beta chain was profiled in a study of cytomegalovirus exposure and HLA in healthy donors. Study results and limitations: Equally common other TCR beta chains were less clonally expanded than HLA-associated ones, a later analysis found. HLA alleles showed associations with about 15,000 TCR beta sequences in a later analysis, at a 0.05 false discovery rate.

Primers included in the PCR were 60 Vbeta and 13 Jbeta primers. The protocol was immunoSEQ multiplex PCR, while the TCRdb copy is restricted to in-frame clones and leaves out a portion. This sample has about 130,000 clones, with over 70% found just once. This clone was seen only a few times. Its antigen remains unknown. Donors had nominal health at sampling but likely had unrecorded immune exposures. The sample consisted of PBMCs. This clonotype originated in a man between 18 and 35 years old in good health and CMV-seropositive.

The CDR3 spells CASSPRPGLAYEQYF. The CDR3 nucleotides are TGTGCCAGCAGCCCAAGACCGGGACTAGCTTACGAGCAGTACTTC. The chain is built from TRBV7-2 and TRBJ2-7, with 9 bases lining up with TRBD2. Trimming took 5 bases from V and 4 from J; bases not matched to a gene: 9. Germline V gene sequence: CDR1 SGHTA, CDR2 FQGNSA. The length of the CDR3 is 15 residues.